This TCR beta chain was sequenced in a study of CD8 T cells in ankylosing spondylitis. Study findings and constraints: Reportedly, disease-linked clones are significantly enriched in ankylosing spondylitis patients' matched synovial fluid. In ankylosing spondylitis blood, a motif of roughly eight highly homologous TCR beta variants appeared characteristic.

The V segment lost 3 bases and the J segment 4 bases; nucleotides outside the gene matches: 10. The CDR3 loop spans 15 amino acids. Germline values: CDR1 SGHDT, CDR2 YYEEEE. A word on this clonotype: Its target is unknown.

TCRdb re-called the 5' RACE reads with MiXCR, one entry per CDR3 protein. This table has a few hundred thousand distinct CDR3 sequences, less than 10% appearing once. This receptor was identified in a male donor with ankylosing spondylitis. The V and J genes are TRBV5-6 and TRBJ2-7, with 7 bases matching TRBD1. Material for sequencing was blood, either unsorted or a sorted T cell fraction (not recorded which). The CDR3 here is CASSSMPGQPYEQYF. The CDR3 region has the DNA TGTGCCAGCAGCTCCATGCCGGGACAGCCTTACGAGCAGTACTTC.